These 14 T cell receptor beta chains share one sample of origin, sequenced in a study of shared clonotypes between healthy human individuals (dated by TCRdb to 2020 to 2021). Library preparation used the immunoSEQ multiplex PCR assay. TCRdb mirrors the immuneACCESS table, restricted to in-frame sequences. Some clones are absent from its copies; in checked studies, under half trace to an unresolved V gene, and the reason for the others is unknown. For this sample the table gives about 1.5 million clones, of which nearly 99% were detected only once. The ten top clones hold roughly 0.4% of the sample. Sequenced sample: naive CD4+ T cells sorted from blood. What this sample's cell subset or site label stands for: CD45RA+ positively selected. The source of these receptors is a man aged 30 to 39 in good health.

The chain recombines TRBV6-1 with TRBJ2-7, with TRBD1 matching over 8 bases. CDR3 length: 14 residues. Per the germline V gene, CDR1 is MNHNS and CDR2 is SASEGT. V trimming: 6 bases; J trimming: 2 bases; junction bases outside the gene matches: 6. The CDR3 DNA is TGTGCCAGCAGGCCAGGGGGCTCCCCCTACGAGCAGTACTTC. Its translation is CASRPGGSPYEQYF.

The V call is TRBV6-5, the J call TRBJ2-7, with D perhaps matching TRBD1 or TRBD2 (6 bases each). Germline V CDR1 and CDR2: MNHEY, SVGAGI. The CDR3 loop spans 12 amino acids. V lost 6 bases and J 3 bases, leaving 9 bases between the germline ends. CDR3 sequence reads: CASRGGNYEQYF. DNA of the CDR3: TGTGCCAGCAGAGGGGGGAACTACGAGCAGTACTTC.

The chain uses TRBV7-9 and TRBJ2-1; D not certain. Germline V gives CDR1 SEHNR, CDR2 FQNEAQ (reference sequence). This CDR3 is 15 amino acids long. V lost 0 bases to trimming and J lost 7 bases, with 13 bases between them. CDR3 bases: TGTGCCAGCAGCTTAGCGAACCCCTTTGCTAATGAGCAGTTCTTC. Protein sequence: CASSLANPFANEQFF.

CDR3 in DNA: TGTGCCAGCTCACCAATCACCGGGACTAGCGGTGGGTACGAGCAGTACTTC. Its translation: CASSPITGTSGGYEQYF. The chain joins TRBV18 to TRBJ2-7; 11 nucleotides line up with TRBD2. This CDR3 spans 17 amino acids. The germline V gene encodes CDR1 KGHSH and CDR2 LQKENI. The J segment lost 4 bases and the V segment lost 2 bases, leaving 10 bases of the junction unmatched. Supplemented by reference TRBV18 and TRBJ2-7, the full variable domain reads NAGVMQNPRHLVRRRGQEARLRCSPMKGHSHVYWYRQLPEEGLKFMVYLQKENIIDESGMPKERFSAEFPKEGPSILRIQQVVRGDSAAYFCASSPITGTSGGYEQYFGPGTRLTVT.

The CDR3 nucleotides are TGTGCCAGCAGCAGCGCGATTTTTGACGGACTAGCGGGAGCTACGCAGTACTTC. It translates to CASSSAIFDGLAGATQYF. The J gene is TRBJ2-7, the V gene TRBV21-1; the D segment call TRBD2 is taken from the table without a DNA check. TRBV21-1 is assigned pseudogene status. This CDR3 is 18 amino acids long.

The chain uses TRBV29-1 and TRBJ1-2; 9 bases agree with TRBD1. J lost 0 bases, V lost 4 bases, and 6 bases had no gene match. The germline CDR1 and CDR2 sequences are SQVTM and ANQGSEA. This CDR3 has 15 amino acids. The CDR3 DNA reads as TGCAGCGTTGGATGGGGACAGGGTACTAACTATGGCTACACCTTC. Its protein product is CSVGWGQGTNYGYTF.

The CDR3: CASTPISGSKSSYEQYF. CDR3 nucleotides: TGTGCCAGCACTCCCATTAGCGGGAGCAAAAGCTCCTACGAGCAGTACTTC. The V gene is TRBV11-2, the J gene TRBJ2-7; 9 nucleotides agree with TRBD2. Unmatched junction bases numbered 13, after V lost 7 bases and J lost 0 bases. Looked up from germline, CDR1 is SGHAT and CDR2 is FQNNGV. This CDR3 is 17 amino acids long. The entire variable domain, with the rest obtained from reference TRBV11-2 and TRBJ2-7, is as follows: EAGVAQSPRYKIIEKRQSVAFWCNPISGHATLYWYQQILGQGPKLLIQFQNNGVVDDSQLPKDRFSAERLKGVDSTLKIQPAKLEDSAVYLCASTPISGSKSSYEQYFGPGTRLTVT.

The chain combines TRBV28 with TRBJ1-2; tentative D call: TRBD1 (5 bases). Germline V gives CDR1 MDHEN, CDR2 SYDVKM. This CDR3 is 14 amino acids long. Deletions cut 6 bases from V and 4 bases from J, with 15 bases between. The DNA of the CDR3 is TGTGCCAGCAGGGATCCGGGACGGGGCTATGGCTACACCTTC. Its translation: CASRDPGRGYGYTF.

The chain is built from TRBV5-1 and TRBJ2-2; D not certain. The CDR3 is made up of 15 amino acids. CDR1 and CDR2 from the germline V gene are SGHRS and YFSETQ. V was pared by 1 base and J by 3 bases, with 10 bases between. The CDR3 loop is CASSLFLTDTGELFF. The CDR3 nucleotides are TGCGCCAGCAGCTTGTTTCTAACGGACACCGGGGAGCTGTTTTTT.

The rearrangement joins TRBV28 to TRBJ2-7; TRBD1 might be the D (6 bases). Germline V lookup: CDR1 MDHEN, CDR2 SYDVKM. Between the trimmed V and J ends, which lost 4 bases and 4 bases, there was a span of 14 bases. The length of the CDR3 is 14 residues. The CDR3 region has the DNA TGTGCCAGCAGTTCTCCAGGGGAGAGTTACGAGCAGTACTTC. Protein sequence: CASSSPGESYEQYF.

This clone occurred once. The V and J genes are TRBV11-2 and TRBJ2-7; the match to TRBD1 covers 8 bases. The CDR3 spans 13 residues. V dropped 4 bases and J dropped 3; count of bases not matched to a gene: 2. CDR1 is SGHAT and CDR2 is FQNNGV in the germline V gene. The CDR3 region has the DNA TGTGCCAGCAGCTCGACAGGGGTCTACGAGCAGTACTTC. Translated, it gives CASSSTGVYEQYF.

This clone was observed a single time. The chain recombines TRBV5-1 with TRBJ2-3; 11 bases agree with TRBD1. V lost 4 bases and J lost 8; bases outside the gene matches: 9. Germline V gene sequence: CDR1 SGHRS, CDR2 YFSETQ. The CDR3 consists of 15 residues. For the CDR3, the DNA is TGCGCCAGCAGCGACCGGACAGGGGGCGCCAGTACGCAGTATTTT. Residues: CASSDRTGGASTQYF.

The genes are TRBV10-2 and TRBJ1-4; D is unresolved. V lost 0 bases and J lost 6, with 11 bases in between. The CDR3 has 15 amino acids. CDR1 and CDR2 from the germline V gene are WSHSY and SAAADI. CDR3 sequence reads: CASSESADKDEKLFF. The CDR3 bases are TGCGCCAGCAGTGAGTCGGCAGACAAAGATGAAAAACTGTTTTTT.

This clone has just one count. This CDR3 reads CASSPTTGDQETQYF. DNA of the CDR3: TGTGCCAGCTCACCTACGACAGGGGACCAAGAGACCCAGTACTTC. The chain links TRBV18 to TRBJ2-5; 8 nucleotides align to TRBD1. The J segment lost 0 bases and the V segment lost 3 bases, leaving 3 bases of the junction unmatched. Germline-derived CDR1 and CDR2 are KGHSH and LQKENI. The CDR3 extends over 15 amino acids.